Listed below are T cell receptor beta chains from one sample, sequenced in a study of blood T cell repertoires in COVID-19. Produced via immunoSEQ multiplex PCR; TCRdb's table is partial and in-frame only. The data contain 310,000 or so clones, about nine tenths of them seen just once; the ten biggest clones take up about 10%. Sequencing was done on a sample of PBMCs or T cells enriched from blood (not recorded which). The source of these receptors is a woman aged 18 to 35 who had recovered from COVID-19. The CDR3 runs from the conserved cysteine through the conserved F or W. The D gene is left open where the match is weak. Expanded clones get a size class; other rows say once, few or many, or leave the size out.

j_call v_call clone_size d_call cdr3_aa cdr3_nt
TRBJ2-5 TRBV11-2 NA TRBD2 CASSRGLAGGPGLQTQYF TGTGCCAGCAGCAGAGGACTAGCGGGGGGGCCTGGGCTCCAGACCCAGTACTTC
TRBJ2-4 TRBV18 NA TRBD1 CASSPRSGTGGYF TGTGCCAGCTCACCCCGGTCGGGGACAGGAGGGTACTTC
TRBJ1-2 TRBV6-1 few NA CASSERTEFGYTF TGTGCCAGCAGTGAAAGGACAGAATTTGGCTACACCTTC
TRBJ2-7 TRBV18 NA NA CASSPARGSYEQYF TGTGCCAGCTCACCCGCGCGGGGCTCCTACGAGCAGTACTTC
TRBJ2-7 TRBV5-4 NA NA CASSLSAFSSYEQYF TGTGCCAGCAGCTTGTCTGCTTTCAGTTCCTACGAGCAGTACTTC
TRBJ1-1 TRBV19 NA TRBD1 CASSGGQWGAEAFF TGTGCCAGTAGTGGGGGACAGTGGGGAGCTGAAGCTTTCTTT
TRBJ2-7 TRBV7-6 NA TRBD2 CASSTSGRAVYEQYF TGTGCCAGCAGCACTAGCGGGAGGGCGGTATACGAGCAGTACTTC
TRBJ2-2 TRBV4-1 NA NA CASSLPWGRTGELFF TGCGCCAGCAGCCTCCCGTGGGGCCGGACCGGGGAGCTGTTTTTT
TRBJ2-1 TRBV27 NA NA CASSLYISLGNEQFF TGTGCCAGCAGTTTATACATTAGCCTAGGCAATGAGCAGTTCTTC
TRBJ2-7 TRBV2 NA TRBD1 CASSEEGAVSDEQYF TGTGCCAGCAGTGAAGAGGGGGCCGTTTCGGACGAGCAGTACTTC
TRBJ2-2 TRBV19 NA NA CASSIDPAGVEAGELFF TGTGCCAGTAGTATAGATCCGGCAGGGGTAGAGGCCGGGGAGCTGTTTTTT
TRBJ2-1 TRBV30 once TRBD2 CAWSVGLAAYNEQFF TGTGCCTGGAGTGTCGGGCTAGCGGCCTACAATGAGCAGTTCTTC
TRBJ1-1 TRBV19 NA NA CASSISPGVTEAFF TGTGCCAGTAGTATTAGTCCAGGGGTCACTGAAGCTTTCTTT
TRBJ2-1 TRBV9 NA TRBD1 CASSNKGTGGGSEQFF TGTGCCAGCAGCAACAAGGGGACAGGGGGTGGAAGTGAGCAGTTCTTC
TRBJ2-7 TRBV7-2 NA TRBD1 CASSSYGQGGNEQYF TGTGCCAGCAGCTCCTACGGACAGGGGGGCAACGAGCAGTACTTC
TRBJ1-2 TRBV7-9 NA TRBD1 CASSRTGDYGYTF TGTGCCAGCAGCCGAACAGGGGACTATGGCTACACCTTC
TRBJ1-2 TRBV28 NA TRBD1 CASSPTDRDRGYTF TGTGCCAGCAGCCCTACAGACAGGGACAGAGGCTACACCTTC
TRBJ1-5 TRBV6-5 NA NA CASSGYSNQPQHF TGTGCCAGCAGCGGGTATAGCAATCAGCCCCAGCATTTT
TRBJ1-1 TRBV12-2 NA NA CASRSPQGRGTEAFF TGTGCAAGTCGCTCCCCCCAGGGGAGAGGTACTGAAGCTTTCTTT
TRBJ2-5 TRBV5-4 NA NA CASSPRGSETQYF TGTGCCAGCAGCCCTAGGGGGTCGGAGACCCAGTACTTC
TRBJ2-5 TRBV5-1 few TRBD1 CASRDRVGETQYF TGCGCCAGCAGGGACAGGGTCGGGGAGACCCAGTACTTC
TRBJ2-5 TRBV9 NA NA CASSADKWETQYF TGTGCCAGCAGCGCCGACAAATGGGAGACCCAGTACTTC
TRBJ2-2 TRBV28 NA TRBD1 CASRGLDRGKNTGELFF TGTGCCAGCAGGGGCCTGGACAGGGGGAAGAACACCGGGGAGCTGTTTTTT
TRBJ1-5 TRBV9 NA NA CASSVDGTQNQPQHF TGTGCCAGCAGCGTAGACGGTACACAGAATCAGCCCCAGCATTTT
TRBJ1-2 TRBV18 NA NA CASSPQGRDYGYTF TGTGCCAGCTCACCGCAGGGTAGGGACTATGGCTACACCTTC
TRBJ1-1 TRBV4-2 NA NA CASSLPGANTEAFF TGTGCCAGCAGCCTTCCTGGGGCGAACACTGAAGCTTTCTTT
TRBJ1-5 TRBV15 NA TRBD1 CATSGDSFNQPQHF TGTGCCACCAGCGGGGACAGCTTCAATCAGCCCCAGCATTTT
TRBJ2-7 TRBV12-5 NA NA CASGLVLLGQGGSRQYF TGTGCTAGTGGTTTGGTATTGCTAGGGCAGGGGGGAAGTCGGCAGTACTTC
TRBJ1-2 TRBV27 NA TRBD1 CASRGTGTVDGYTF TGTGCCAGCAGGGGAACCGGGACAGTCGATGGCTACACCTTC
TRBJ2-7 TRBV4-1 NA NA CASSQDGGGLGLGEQYF TGCGCCAGCAGCCAAGATGGAGGGGGCCTTGGTCTTGGGGAGCAGTACTTC
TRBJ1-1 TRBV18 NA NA CASSPVNGRDTEAFF TGTGCCAGCTCACCAGTCAACGGGAGAGACACTGAAGCTTTCTTT
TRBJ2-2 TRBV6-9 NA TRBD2 CARIGLAGATGELFF TGTGCCAGAATCGGGCTAGCGGGGGCCACCGGGGAGCTGTTTTTT
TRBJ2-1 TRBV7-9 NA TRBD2 CASSYLAGVGNEQFF TGTGCCAGCAGCTACCTAGCGGGAGTTGGGAATGAGCAGTTCTTC
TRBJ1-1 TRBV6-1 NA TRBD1 CASSELGGAGTEAFF TGTGCCAGCAGTGAACTAGGGGGCGCGGGCACTGAAGCTTTCTTT
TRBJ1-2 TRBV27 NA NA CASSFRGAGYGYTF TGTGCCAGCAGTTTTCGGGGGGCCGGCTATGGCTACACCTTC
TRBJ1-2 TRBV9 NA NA CASSFGRGDGYTF TGTGCCAGCAGCTTTGGCAGGGGAGATGGCTACACCTTC
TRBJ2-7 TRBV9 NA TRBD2 CASSVGAGGYSYEQYF TGTGCCAGCAGCGTTGGAGCGGGAGGTTACTCCTACGAGCAGTACTTC
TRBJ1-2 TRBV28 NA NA CASSLTGNHYGYTF TGTGCCAGCAGTTTAACAGGGAACCACTATGGCTACACCTTC
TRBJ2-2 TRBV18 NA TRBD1 CASSPPTGGNTGELFF TGTGCCAGCTCACCACCGACAGGGGGCAACACCGGGGAGCTGTTTTTT
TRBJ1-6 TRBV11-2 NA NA CASSLTPGLYNSPLHF TGTGCCAGCAGCTTAACCCCGGGACTTTATAATTCACCCCTCCACTTT
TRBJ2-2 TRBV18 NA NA CASSPSNRVANTGELFF TGTGCCAGCTCACCCAGCAACAGGGTCGCGAACACCGGGGAGCTGTTTTTT
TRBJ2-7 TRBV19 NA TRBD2 CASSFLSSGSSYEQYF TGTGCCAGTAGTTTTTTGAGTAGCGGGAGCTCCTACGAGCAGTACTTC
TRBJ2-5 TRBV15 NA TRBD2 CATSRDSGGGETQYF TGTGCCACCAGCCGAGACTCCGGGGGGGGAGAGACCCAGTACTTC
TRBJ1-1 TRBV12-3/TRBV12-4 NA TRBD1 CASSSWTGTEAFF TGTGCCAGCAGTTCATGGACAGGCACTGAAGCTTTCTTT
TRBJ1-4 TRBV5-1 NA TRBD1 CASSLAGGTDEKLFF TGCGCCAGCAGCTTGGCGGGGGGGACAGATGAAAAACTGTTTTTT
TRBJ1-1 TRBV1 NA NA CTSRDRGMLIGSEAFF TGCACTTCCCGGGACAGGGGAATGTTGATCGGGTCTGAAGCTTTCTTT
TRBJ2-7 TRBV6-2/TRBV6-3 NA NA CASSKTAEQYF TGTGCCAGCAGTAAAACAGCAGAGCAGTACTTC
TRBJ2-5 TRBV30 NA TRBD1 CAWGTGLTETQYF TGTGCCTGGGGGACAGGACTTACCGAGACCCAGTACTTC
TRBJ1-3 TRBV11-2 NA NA CASSLERGPGNTIYF TGTGCCAGCAGCTTAGAAAGGGGCCCTGGAAACACCATATATTTT
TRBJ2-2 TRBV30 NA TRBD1 CAWSVQGTGELFF TGTGCCTGGAGTGTACAGGGGACCGGGGAGCTGTTTTTT
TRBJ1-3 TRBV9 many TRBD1 CASSSGQGAAGNTIYF TGTGCCAGCAGCTCCGGACAGGGGGCGGCTGGAAACACCATATATTTT
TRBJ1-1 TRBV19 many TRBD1 CASSVRRQGAIGLNTEAFF TGTGCCAGTAGTGTACGACGACAGGGCGCTATAGGATTGAACACTGAAGCTTTCTTT
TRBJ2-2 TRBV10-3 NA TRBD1 CASRQGASTGELFF TGTGCCTCTAGACAGGGGGCGAGCACCGGGGAGCTGTTTTTT
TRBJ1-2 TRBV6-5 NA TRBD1 CASSQGTGYGYTF TGTGCCAGCAGCCAAGGGACAGGGTATGGCTACACCTTC
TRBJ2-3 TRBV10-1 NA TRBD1 CASSESTGADTQYF TGCGCCAGCAGTGAGTCGACAGGGGCAGATACGCAGTATTTT